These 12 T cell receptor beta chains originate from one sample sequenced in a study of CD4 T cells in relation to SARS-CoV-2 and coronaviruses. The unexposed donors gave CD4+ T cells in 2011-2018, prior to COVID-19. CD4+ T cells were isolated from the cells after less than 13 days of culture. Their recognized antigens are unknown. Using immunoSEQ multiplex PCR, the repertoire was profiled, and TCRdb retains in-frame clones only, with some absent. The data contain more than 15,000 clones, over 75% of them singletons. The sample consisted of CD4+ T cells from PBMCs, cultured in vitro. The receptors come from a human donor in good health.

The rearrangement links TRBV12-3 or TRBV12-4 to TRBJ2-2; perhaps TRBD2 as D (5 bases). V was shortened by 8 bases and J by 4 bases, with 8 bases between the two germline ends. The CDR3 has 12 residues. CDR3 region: CASQGSTGELFF. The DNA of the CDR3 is TGTGCCAGCCAAGGGAGCACCGGGGAGCTGTTTTTT.

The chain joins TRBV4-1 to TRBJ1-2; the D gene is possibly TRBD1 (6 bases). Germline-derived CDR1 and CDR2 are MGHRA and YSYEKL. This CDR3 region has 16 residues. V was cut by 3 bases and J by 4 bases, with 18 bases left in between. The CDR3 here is CASSHPGTDRSYGYTF. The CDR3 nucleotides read TGCGCCAGCAGCCACCCAGGGACCGACAGGTCCTATGGCTACACCTTC.

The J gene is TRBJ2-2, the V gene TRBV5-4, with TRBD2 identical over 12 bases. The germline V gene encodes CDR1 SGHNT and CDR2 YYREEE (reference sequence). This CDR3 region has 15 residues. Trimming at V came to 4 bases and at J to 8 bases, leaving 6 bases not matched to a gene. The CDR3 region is CASSLTSGRKGELFF. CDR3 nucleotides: TGTGCCAGCAGCCTGACTAGCGGGAGAAAAGGGGAGCTGTTTTTT.

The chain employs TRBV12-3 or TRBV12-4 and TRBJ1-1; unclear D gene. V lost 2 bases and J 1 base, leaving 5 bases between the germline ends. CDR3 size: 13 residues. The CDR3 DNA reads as TGTGCCAGCAGTTTATCAGCGAACACTGAAGCTTTCTTT. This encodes CASSLSANTEAFF.

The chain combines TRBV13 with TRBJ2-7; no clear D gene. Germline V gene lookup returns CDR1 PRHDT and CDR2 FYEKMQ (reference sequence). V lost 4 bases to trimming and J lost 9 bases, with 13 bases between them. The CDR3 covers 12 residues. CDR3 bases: TGTGCCAGCAGCTCCCCCGGCCTCGGGCAGTACTTC. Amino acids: CASSSPGLGQYF.

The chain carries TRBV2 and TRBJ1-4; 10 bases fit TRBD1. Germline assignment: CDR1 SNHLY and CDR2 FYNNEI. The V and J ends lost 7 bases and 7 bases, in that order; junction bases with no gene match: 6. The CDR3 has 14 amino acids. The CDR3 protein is CASKLGQGGEKLFF. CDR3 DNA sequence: TGTGCCAGCAAGCTCGGACAGGGGGGTGAAAAACTGTTTTTT.

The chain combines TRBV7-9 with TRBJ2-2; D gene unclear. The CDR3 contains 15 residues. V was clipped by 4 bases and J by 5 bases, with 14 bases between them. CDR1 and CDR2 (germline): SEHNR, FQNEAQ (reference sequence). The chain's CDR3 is CASSSIGPLTGELFF. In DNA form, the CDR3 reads TGTGCCAGCAGCTCGATTGGACCCCTAACCGGGGAGCTGTTTTTT.

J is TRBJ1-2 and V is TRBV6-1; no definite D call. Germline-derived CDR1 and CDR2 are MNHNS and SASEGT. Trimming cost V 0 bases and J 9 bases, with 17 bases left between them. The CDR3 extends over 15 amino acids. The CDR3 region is CASSEALGPQRSYTF. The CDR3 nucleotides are TGTGCCAGCAGTGAAGCGCTCGGCCCGCAGCGGAGCTACACCTTC.

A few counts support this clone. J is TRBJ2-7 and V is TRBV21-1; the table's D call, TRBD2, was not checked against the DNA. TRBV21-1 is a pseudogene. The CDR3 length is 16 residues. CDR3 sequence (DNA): TGTGCCAGCAGCAAGGGTCGGGGAGCGGGCGCCTACGAGCAGTACTTC. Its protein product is CASSKGRGAGAYEQYF.

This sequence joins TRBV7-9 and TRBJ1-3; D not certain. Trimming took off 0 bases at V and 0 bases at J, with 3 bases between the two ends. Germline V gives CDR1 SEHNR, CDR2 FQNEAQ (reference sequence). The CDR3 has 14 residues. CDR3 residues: CASSLAGSGNTIYF. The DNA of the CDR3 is TGTGCCAGCAGCTTAGCTGGCTCTGGAAACACCATATATTTT.

This chain's CDR3 is CASSEALAGVGDQPQHF. CDR3 DNA: TGTGCCAGCAGTGAAGCCTTGGCGGGGGTCGGGGATCAGCCCCAGCATTTT. The genes are TRBV6-1 and TRBJ1-5, with D perhaps TRBD1 (5 bases). This CDR3 is built from 17 residues. V was pared by 0 bases and J by 5 bases, with 17 bases between. In germline, CDR1 is MNHNS, CDR2 SASEGT.

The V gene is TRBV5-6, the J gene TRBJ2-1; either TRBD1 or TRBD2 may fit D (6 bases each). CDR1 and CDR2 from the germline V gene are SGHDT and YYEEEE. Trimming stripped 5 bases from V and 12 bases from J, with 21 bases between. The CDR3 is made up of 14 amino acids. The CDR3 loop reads CASRKGGTHPVQFF. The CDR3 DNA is TGTGCCAGCAGAAAGGGGGGAACCCACCCTGTGCAGTTCTTC. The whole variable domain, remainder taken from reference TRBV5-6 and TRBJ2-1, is DAGVTQSPTHLIKTRGQQVTLRCSPKSGHDTVSWYQQALGQGPQFIFQYYEEEERQRGNFPDRFSGHQFPNYSSELNVNALLLGDSALYLCASRKGGTHPVQFFGPGTRLTVL.